This paragraph covers one T cell receptor (beta chain) sequence. Its cognate antigen is unknown. These data originate in a study of blood T cells in healthy people across ages. Study conclusions and caveats: A greater number of naive CD4+ cells and higher diversity distinguished long-lived donors from aged donors. Diversity figures derived from one million T cells were judged to underestimate the true value.

For the second PCR, which ran for roughly 6 to 12 cycles, a sample-barcoded 5' primer and a J-beta primer mix were used. MiXCR, applied by TCRdb to the 5' RACE reads, yields one record per CDR3 protein. The sample has fewer than 2 million distinct CDR3 sequences, about two fifths seen once. Healthy individuals of Caucasian origin from Russia, aged about 6 to 100, served as donors. V dropped 0 bases and J dropped 0; count of bases not matched to a gene: 8. The germline gives CDR1 MGHRA, CDR2 YSYEKL. CDR3 length equals 17 residues. The sequencing input was blood. The genes are TRBV4-1 and TRBJ2-7; the match to TRBD2 covers 7 bases. The clonotype was recovered from a human donor in good health. The DNA of the CDR3 is TGCGCCAGCAGCCAAGATCGGGGGAGGGGATCCTCCTACGAGCAGTACTTC. Its translation: CASSQDRGRGSSYEQYF.